This T cell receptor (beta chain) was identified in a study of cytomegalovirus exposure and HLA in healthy donors. The V segment lost 2 bases and the J segment 2 bases; nucleotides outside the gene matches: 10. The CDR3 covers 18 residues. The germline CDR1 and CDR2 sequences are SEHNR and FQNEAQ (reference sequence). The PCR ran on 60 Vbeta and 13 Jbeta primers. Using immunoSEQ multiplex PCR, the repertoire was profiled, and TCRdb retains in-frame clones only, with some absent. This table holds under 130,000 clones, around 77% found once. The J gene is TRBJ2-2, the V gene TRBV7-9; TRBD2 agrees at 8 bases. This clonotype was obtained from a woman aged 40 to 49 in good health and CMV-seropositive. Sample: PBMCs. The CDR3 here is CASSLRKAGLANTGELFF. In nucleotides, the CDR3 is TGTGCCAGCAGCTTACGTAAGGCTGGACTAGCCAACACCGGGGAGCTGTTTTTT.